This T cell receptor beta chain was profiled in a study of shared clonotypes between healthy human individuals. TCRdb's table, derived via immunoSEQ multiplex PCR, lists solely in-frame clones and lacks some. The sample lists approximately 940,000 clones, roughly 72% occurring once. The J segment lost 7 bases and the V segment lost 3 bases, leaving 6 bases of the junction unmatched. In germline, CDR1 is LNHNV, CDR2 YYDKDF (reference sequence). The CDR3 is 14 residues long. What was sequenced was memory CD4+ T cells sorted from blood. Described subset: CD45RA-negative fraction. The chain has TRBV15 and TRBJ1-2, with 9 bases lining up with TRBD1. This TCR derives from a young man in good health. The CDR3 bases are TGTGCCACCAGCAGTACAGGGGGCGGTTTTGGCTACACCTTC. It encodes CATSSTGGGFGYTF. The full variable domain, with the rest looked up from reference TRBV15 and TRBJ1-2, is DAMVIQNPRYQVTQFGKPVTLSCSQTLNHNVMYWYQQKSSQAPKLLFHYYDKDFNNEADTPDNFQSRRPNTSFCFLDIRSPGLGDTAMYLCATSSTGGGFGYTFGSGTRLTVV.